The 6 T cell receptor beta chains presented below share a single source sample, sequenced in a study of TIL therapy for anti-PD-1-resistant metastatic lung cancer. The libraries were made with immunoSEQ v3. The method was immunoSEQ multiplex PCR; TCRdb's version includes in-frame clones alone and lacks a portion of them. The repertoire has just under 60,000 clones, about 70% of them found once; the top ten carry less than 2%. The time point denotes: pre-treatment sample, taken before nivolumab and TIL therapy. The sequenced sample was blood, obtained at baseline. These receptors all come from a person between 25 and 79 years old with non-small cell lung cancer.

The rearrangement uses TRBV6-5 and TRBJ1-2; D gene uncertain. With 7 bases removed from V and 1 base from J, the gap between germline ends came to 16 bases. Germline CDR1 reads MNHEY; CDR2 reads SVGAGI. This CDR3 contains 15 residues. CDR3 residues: CASTRVSLSNYGYTF. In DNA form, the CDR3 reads TGTGCCAGCACTAGGGTCTCCCTAAGTAACTATGGCTACACCTTC.

Here the CDR3 DNA reads TGTGCCAGCAGTTTAGCCCCGCCCTACGAGCAGTACTTC. Protein: CASSLAPPYEQYF. The chain uses TRBV27 and TRBJ2-7; D is unresolved. Trimming removed 2 bases from V and 2 bases from J, with 7 bases in between. The CDR3 has 13 residues. Germline assignment: CDR1 MNHEY and CDR2 SMNVEV (reference sequence).

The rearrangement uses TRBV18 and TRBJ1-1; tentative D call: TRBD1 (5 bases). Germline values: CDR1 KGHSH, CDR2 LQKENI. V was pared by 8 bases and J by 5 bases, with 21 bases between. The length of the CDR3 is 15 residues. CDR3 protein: CASLTGSLRGTEAFF. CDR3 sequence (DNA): TGTGCCAGCCTCACAGGCTCCCTACGAGGGACTGAAGCTTTCTTT.

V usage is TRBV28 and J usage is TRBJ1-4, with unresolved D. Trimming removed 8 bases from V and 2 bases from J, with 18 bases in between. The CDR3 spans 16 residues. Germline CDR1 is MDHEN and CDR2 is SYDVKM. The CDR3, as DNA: TGTGCCAGCGGGGATTCTTCAAGGGCGACTAATGAAAAACTGTTTTTT. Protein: CASGDSSRATNEKLFF.

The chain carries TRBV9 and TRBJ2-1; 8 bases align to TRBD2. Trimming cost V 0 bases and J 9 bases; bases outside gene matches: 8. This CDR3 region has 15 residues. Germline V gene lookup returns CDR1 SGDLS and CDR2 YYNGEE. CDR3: CASSVGGAGVTEQFF. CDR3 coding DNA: TGTGCCAGCAGCGTAGGTGGAGCGGGAGTCACTGAGCAGTTCTTC.

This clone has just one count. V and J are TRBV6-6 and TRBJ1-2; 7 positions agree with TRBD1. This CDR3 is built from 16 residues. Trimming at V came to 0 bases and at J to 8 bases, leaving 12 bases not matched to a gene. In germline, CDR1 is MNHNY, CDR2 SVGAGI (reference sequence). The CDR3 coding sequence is TGTGCCAGCAGTTACTCTGCCGGACAGGCCCGGAGAGGCTACACCTTC. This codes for CASSYSAGQARRGYTF.